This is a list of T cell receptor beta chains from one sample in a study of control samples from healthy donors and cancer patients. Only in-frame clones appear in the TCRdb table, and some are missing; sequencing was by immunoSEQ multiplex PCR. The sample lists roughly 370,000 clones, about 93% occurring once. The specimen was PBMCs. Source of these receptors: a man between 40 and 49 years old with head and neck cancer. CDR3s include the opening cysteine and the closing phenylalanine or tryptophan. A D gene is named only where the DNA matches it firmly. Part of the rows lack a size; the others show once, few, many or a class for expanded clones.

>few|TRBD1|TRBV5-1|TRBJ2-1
CASHVHGQGDNEQFF
TGCGCCAGCCATGTCCATGGACAGGGGGACAATGAGCAGTTCTTC
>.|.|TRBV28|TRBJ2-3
CASSSSGGEQYF
TGTGCCAGCAGTTCTAGTGGGGGAGAGCAGTATTTT
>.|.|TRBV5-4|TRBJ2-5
CASSLDETQYF
TGTGCCAGCAGCTTGGACGAGACCCAGTACTTC
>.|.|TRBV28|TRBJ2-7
CASSLGGSYEQYF
TGTGCCAGCAGTTTAGGGGGATCCTACGAGCAGTACTTC
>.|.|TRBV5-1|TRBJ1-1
CVSSLQGGGNTEAFF
TGCGTCAGCAGCCTTCAAGGGGGTGGGAACACTGAAGCTTTCTTT
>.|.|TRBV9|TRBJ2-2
CASSVVGGGNTGELFF
TGTGCCAGCAGCGTAGTGGGAGGAGGAAACACCGGGGAGCTGTTTTTT
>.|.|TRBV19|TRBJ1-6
CASSIIGANSPLHF
TGTGCCAGTAGTATAATAGGGGCTAATTCACCCCTCCACTTT
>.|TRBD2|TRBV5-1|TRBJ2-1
CASSVSTSGENEQFF
TGCGCCAGCAGCGTGTCGACTAGCGGGGAGAATGAGCAGTTCTTC
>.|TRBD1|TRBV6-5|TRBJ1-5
CASSSTGLNQPQHF
TGTGCCAGCAGTTCGACAGGGCTGAATCAGCCCCAGCATTTT
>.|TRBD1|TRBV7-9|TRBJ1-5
CASSPQGADQPQHF
TGTGCCAGCAGCCCCCAGGGGGCGGATCAGCCCCAGCATTTT
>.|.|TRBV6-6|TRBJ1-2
CASSYSTGFNYGYTF
TGTGCCAGCAGTTACTCGACAGGATTTAACTATGGCTACACCTTC
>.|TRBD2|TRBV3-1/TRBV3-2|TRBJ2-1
CASSLERSGKNNEQFF
TGTGCCAGCAGCCTAGAGCGTAGCGGGAAAAACAATGAGCAGTTCTTC
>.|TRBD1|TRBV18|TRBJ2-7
CASSLRDRDGEQYF
TGTGCCAGCTCCCTGAGGGACAGGGACGGCGAGCAGTACTTC
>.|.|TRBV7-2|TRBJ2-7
CASSWAGLTAYEQYF
TGTGCCAGCAGCTGGGCGGGACTCACAGCTTACGAGCAGTACTTC
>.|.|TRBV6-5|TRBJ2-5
CASSYDGEETQYF
TGTGCCAGCAGTTACGACGGGGAAGAGACCCAGTACTTC
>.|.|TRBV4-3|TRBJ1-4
CASSQGHTTNEKLFF
TGCGCCAGCAGCCAAGGACACACAACTAATGAAAAACTGTTTTTT
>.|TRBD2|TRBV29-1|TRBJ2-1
CSVEGGLADSSYNEQFF
TGCAGCGTTGAAGGGGGACTAGCGGATAGCTCCTACAATGAGCAGTTCTTC
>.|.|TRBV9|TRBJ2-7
CASSVEAGYEQYF
TGTGCCAGCAGCGTAGAGGCGGGTTACGAGCAGTACTTC
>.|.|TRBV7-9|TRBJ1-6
CASSHDTPSYNSPLHF
TGTGCCAGCAGCCACGACACTCCCTCCTATAATTCACCCCTCCACTTT
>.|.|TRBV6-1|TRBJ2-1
CASSEAIGLNNEQFF
TGTGCCAGCAGTGAAGCGATCGGTCTTAACAATGAGCAGTTCTTC
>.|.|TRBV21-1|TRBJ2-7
CASRGTSGSGEQYF
TGTGCCAGCAGGGGGACTAGCGGGAGCGGCGAGCAGTACTTC
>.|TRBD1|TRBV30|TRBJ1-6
CAWSDSRDSFNSPLHF
TGTGCCTGGAGCGACTCCCGGGACAGTTTCAATTCACCCCTCCACTTT
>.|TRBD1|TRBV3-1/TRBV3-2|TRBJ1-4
CASSQDRQGAATNEKLFF
TGTGCCAGCAGCCAAGATCGACAGGGGGCGGCAACTAATGAAAAACTGTTTTTT
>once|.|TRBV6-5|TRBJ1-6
CASTTGRERNSPLHF
TGTGCCAGCACCACGGGGCGTGAACGTAATTCACCCCTCCACTTT